One sample yielded the 27 T cell receptor beta chains listed below, sequenced in a study of blood T cell repertoires in COVID-19 (dated by TCRdb to about 2020). Libraries were made using the immunoSEQ multiplex PCR assay. TCRdb limited this immuneACCESS table to in-frame rearrangements with V and J called. A share of clones is missing; checked studies link under half to unresolved V genes, and the rest is unexplained. The sample table records around 300,000 clones; around 90% of these occur just once. The ten largest account for approximately 1.5% of the sample. The sequencing sample was made of PBMCs or T cells enriched from blood (not recorded which). The receptor source for this set is a woman in her 40s who had recovered from COVID-19.

CDR3 sequence (DNA): TGTGCCAGCAGCGTAGGTGGAGGGGCCTATGGCTACACCTTC. Protein sequence: CASSVGGGAYGYTF. This chain connects TRBV9 to TRBJ1-2, with D tentatively TRBD1 (5 bases). Germline V lookup: CDR1 SGDLS, CDR2 YYNGEE. Trimming stripped 0 bases from V and 4 bases from J, with 10 bases between. This CDR3 has 14 amino acids.

This rearrangement joins TRBV30 to TRBJ2-7; 10 bases are a match to TRBD2. CDR1 and CDR2 (germline): GTSNPN, SVGIG (reference sequence). The CDR3 is 19 residues long. The trim removed 1 base at V and 2 bases at J, leaving 17 bases unmatched. CDR3 in DNA: TGTGCCTGGAGTGCCATACGACCGGGACTAGCGCTAAATACCTACGAGCAGTACTTC. Protein sequence: CAWSAIRPGLALNTYEQYF.

V usage is TRBV9 and J usage is TRBJ2-7, with D possibly being TRBD1 (6 bases). From germline, CDR1 is SGDLS and CDR2 YYNGEE. V was clipped by 1 base and J by 2 bases, with 10 bases between them. The CDR3 loop spans 14 amino acids. CDR3 sequence reads: CASSVSGEPYEQYF. CDR3 DNA sequence: TGTGCCAGCAGCGTATCAGGGGAGCCCTACGAGCAGTACTTC. Full variable domain (remainder filled in from reference TRBV9 and TRBJ2-7): DSGVTQTPKHLITATGQRVTLRCSPRSGDLSVYWYQQSLDQGLQFLIQYYNGEERAKGNILERFSAQQFPDLHSELNLSSLELGDSALYFCASSVSGEPYEQYFGPGTRLTVT.

This chain joins TRBV5-1 and TRBJ2-1; 8 nucleotides align to TRBD1. J lost 0 bases, V lost 7 bases, and 9 bases had no gene match. The CDR3 totals 16 residues. Germline CDR1 SGHRS, CDR2 YFSETQ. Written as DNA, the CDR3 is TGCGCCAGCTGTCGAACTGGGACAGGCTCCTACAATGAGCAGTTCTTC. Translating gives CASCRTGTGSYNEQFF.

V and J are TRBV5-6 and TRBJ2-7; D may be TRBD1 (6 bases). V gave up 0 bases and J gave up 3 bases, with 13 bases separating them. CDR1 SGHDT and CDR2 YYEEEE come from the germline V gene. The CDR3 is 15 amino acids. The chain's CDR3 is CASSLDSGHFYEQYF. CDR3 DNA sequence: TGTGCCAGCAGCTTGGATTCGGGACACTTCTACGAGCAGTACTTC.

This rearrangement joins TRBV4-1 to TRBJ1-3, with D perhaps matching TRBD1 (6 bases). The CDR3 runs 18 residues. Deletions cut 2 bases from V and 0 bases from J, with 17 bases between. CDR1 and CDR2 (germline): MGHRA, YSYEKL. The DNA of the CDR3 is TGCGCCAGCAGCCAAAAACCAGGACAGCTCAGCTCTGGAAACACCATATATTTT. Its translation is CASSQKPGQLSSGNTIYF.

V gene TRBV5-1 combines with J gene TRBJ2-1; D gene uncertain. This CDR3 contains 16 residues. V was cut by 5 bases and J by 4 bases, with 19 bases left in between. Germline V gene data show CDR1 as SGHRS and CDR2 as YFSETQ. CDR3 protein: CASSFAHSQLYNEQFF. In nucleotides, the CDR3 is TGCGCCAGCAGTTTCGCGCACTCTCAATTATACAATGAGCAGTTCTTC.

The chain recombines TRBV27 with TRBJ2-7, with TRBD1 matching 11 bases. V lost 5 bases to trimming and J lost 3 bases; unmatched junction nucleotides: 6. Germline values: CDR1 MNHEY, CDR2 SMNVEV (reference sequence). This CDR3 is 15 amino acids long. The CDR3, as DNA: TGTGCCAGCAGTCGCTCCGGGACAGGGGGCTACGAGCAGTACTTC. It specifies CASSRSGTGGYEQYF.

This chain uses TRBV20-1 with TRBJ1-2, with 7 bases aligning to TRBD1. CDR3 length: 12 residues. V dropped 3 bases and J dropped 4; count of bases not matched to a gene: 2. Germline CDR1 reads DFQATT; CDR2 reads SNEGSKA (reference sequence). CDR3 sequence: CSASPGGYGYTF. The CDR3 region has the DNA TGCAGTGCTAGTCCAGGGGGCTATGGCTACACCTTC.

This chain uses TRBV3-1 (or the pseudogene TRBV3-2) with TRBJ1-2; D gene unclear. The CDR3 is 14 amino acids. Trimming took 3 bases from V and 1 from J, leaving 9 bases between them. The germline gives CDR1 LGHDT, CDR2 YNNKEL (reference sequence). CDR3 DNA: TGTGCCAGCAGCCATACAGCAAATAACTATGGCTACACCTTC. This sequence encodes CASSHTANNYGYTF.

The V call is TRBV3-1 (or the pseudogene TRBV3-2), the J call TRBJ2-2; 7 nucleotides agree with TRBD2. The CDR3 runs to 17 residues. The germline gives CDR1 LGHDT, CDR2 YNNKEL (reference sequence). Trimming removed 1 base from V and 9 bases from J; junction bases left unmatched: 14. The CDR3 DNA reads as TGTGCCAGCAGCCAAGGGCTAGGGAGGGGCCATGACCGGGAGCTGTTTTTT. Translated: CASSQGLGRGHDRELFF.

The rearrangement joins TRBV5-3 to TRBJ1-2, with TRBD1 matching over 7 bases. TRBV5-3 has ORF status, its function being uncertain. Trimming removed 0 bases from V and 3 bases from J; junction bases left unmatched: 5. The CDR3 length is 15 residues. CDR3 in amino acids: CARSLARDSHYGYTF. CDR3 sequence (DNA): TGTGCCAGAAGCTTGGCCCGGGACAGTCACTATGGCTACACCTTC.

The V and J genes are TRBV9 and TRBJ1-1; the match to TRBD1 covers 9 bases. The V gene's germline CDR1 is SGDLS and CDR2 YYNGEE. The CDR3 contains 14 residues. With V trimmed by 4 bases and J by 4 bases, 5 bases remained unmatched. CDR3 protein: CASSPTGGLTEAFF. For the CDR3, the DNA is TGTGCCAGCAGCCCAACAGGGGGCCTCACTGAAGCTTTCTTT.

The table lists this clone with a count of one. The V gene is TRBV4-1, the J gene TRBJ2-1; 9 bases line up with TRBD2. With V trimmed by 1 base and J by 8 bases, 12 bases remained unmatched. The V gene's germline CDR1 is MGHRA and CDR2 YSYEKL. The CDR3 runs to 17 residues. DNA for the CDR3: TGCGCCAGCAGCCAAGCCGTGGGCGGGAGGGCCATGTATGAGCAGTTCTTC. It specifies CASSQAVGGRAMYEQFF.

The J gene is TRBJ2-5, the V gene TRBV6-5; 7 positions match TRBD1. V lost 7 bases, J lost 2 bases, and 7 bases stayed unmatched. CDR3 length: 14 residues. CDR1 is MNHEY, CDR2 SVGAGI, per germline. CDR3 protein: CASTDDRVQETQYF. The CDR3 DNA reads TGTGCCAGCACCGACGACAGGGTACAAGAGACCCAGTACTTC.

V usage is TRBV13 and J usage is TRBJ1-4; D possibly corresponds to TRBD1 (6 bases). Per the germline V gene, CDR1 is PRHDT and CDR2 is FYEKMQ (reference sequence). The CDR3 has 15 residues. V lost 0 bases to trimming and J lost 3 bases, with 8 bases between them. The CDR3 loop reads CASSLGAGANEKLFF. The CDR3 bases are TGTGCCAGCAGCTTAGGGGCAGGGGCTAATGAAAAACTGTTTTTT.

The chain employs TRBV5-4 and TRBJ2-1, with TRBD2 identical over 8 bases. Looked up from germline, CDR1 is SGHNT and CDR2 is YYREEE (reference sequence). The J segment lost 0 bases and the V segment lost 0 bases, leaving 5 bases of the junction unmatched. The CDR3 is 17 residues long. The CDR3 spells CASSLDSGASSYNEQFF. Here the CDR3 DNA reads TGTGCCAGCAGCTTGGATAGCGGGGCTAGCTCCTACAATGAGCAGTTCTTC.

This chain connects TRBV18 to TRBJ2-1; the D is unclear. The CDR3 extends over 12 amino acids. V was shortened by 6 bases and J by 8 bases, with 11 bases between the two germline ends. Per the germline V gene, CDR1 is KGHSH and CDR2 is LQKENI. The CDR3 bases are TGTGCCAGCTCGTACGTAAGAGATGAGCAGTTCTTC. Amino acids: CASSYVRDEQFF. The full variable domain, its missing parts supplied by reference TRBV18 and TRBJ2-1, is NAGVMQNPRHLVRRRGQEARLRCSPMKGHSHVYWYRQLPEEGLKFMVYLQKENIIDESGMPKERFSAEFPKEGPSILRIQQVVRGDSAAYFCASSYVRDEQFFGPGTRLTVL.

The CDR3 here is CASSDGGPYYGYTF. CDR3 sequence (DNA): TGCGCCAGCAGTGACGGGGGGCCCTACTATGGCTACACCTTC. This chain connects TRBV10-2 to TRBJ1-2; possibly TRBD1 for D (6 bases). V was pared by 3 bases and J by 3 bases, with 11 bases between. Looked up from germline, CDR1 is WSHSY and CDR2 is SAAADI. The CDR3 contains 14 residues.

For the CDR3, the DNA is TGTGCCAGCAGCCAACTCGGGGTGTATGGCTACACCTTC. Its translation is CASSQLGVYGYTF. The V gene is TRBV4-2, the J gene TRBJ1-2; D unresolved. The V end was cut by 2 bases, the J end by 5 bases, with 9 bases between. Germline-derived CDR1 and CDR2 are LGHNA and YNFKEQ. The CDR3 runs 13 residues.

The chain joins TRBV3-1 (or the pseudogene TRBV3-2) to TRBJ2-2; TRBD1 agrees at 10 bases. Germline V gene sequence: CDR1 LGHDT, CDR2 YNNKEL (reference sequence). This CDR3 spans 16 amino acids. The junction had 8 bases not matched to a gene; V was cut back by 4 bases and J by 6 bases. The CDR3 nucleotides are TGTGCCAGCAGCCGCTCCGAGACAGGGGGCCCCGGGGAGCTGTTTTTT. Its protein is CASSRSETGGPGELFF.

The chain couples TRBV5-6 to TRBJ1-2, with D uncertain. V was shortened by 4 bases and J by 1 base, with 11 bases between the two germline ends. CDR1 is SGHDT, CDR2 YYEEEE, per germline. This CDR3 has 14 amino acids. The CDR3 coding sequence is TGTGCCAGCAGCCTAATAACAGATAACTATGGCTACACCTTC. It is translated as CASSLITDNYGYTF. The full variable domain, completed using reference TRBV5-6 and TRBJ1-2, is DAGVTQSPTHLIKTRGQQVTLRCSPKSGHDTVSWYQQALGQGPQFIFQYYEEEERQRGNFPDRFSGHQFPNYSSELNVNALLLGDSALYLCASSLITDNYGYTFGSGTRLTVV.

The chain recombines TRBV7-8 with TRBJ1-4; no reliable D call. With 1 base removed from V and 6 bases from J, the gap between germline ends came to 15 bases. Germline V gene data show CDR1 as SGHVS and CDR2 as FQNEAQ. CDR3 length: 16 amino acids. CDR3 DNA sequence: TGTGCCAGCAGCTTAGAACCCTCCGGTCTCCATGAAAAACTGTTTTTT. Translated, it gives CASSLEPSGLHEKLFF.

This clone showed up just once. The CDR3: CASSYGGGGNQPQHF. The DNA for the CDR3 is TGTGCCAGCAGTTACGGCGGGGGAGGCAATCAGCCCCAGCATTTT. This chain uses TRBV6-5 with TRBJ1-5; the D gene is possibly TRBD1 (5 bases). V was trimmed by 2 bases and J by 2 bases, leaving 10 bases between them. The germline V gene has CDR1 MNHEY and CDR2 SVGAGI. CDR3 length: 15 residues.

The count of this clone is one. J is TRBJ2-7 and V is TRBV9; 8 bases match TRBD1. Per the germline V gene, CDR1 is SGDLS and CDR2 is YYNGEE. CDR3 size: 18 residues. The V segment lost 0 bases and the J segment 3 bases; nucleotides outside the gene matches: 14. This chain's CDR3 is CASSVGWRSGTGNYEQYF. The CDR3 nucleotides read TGTGCCAGCAGCGTAGGTTGGAGGTCGGGGACAGGCAACTACGAGCAGTACTTC.

The gene calls are TRBV27 and TRBJ2-1; D gene unclear. Germline V gene sequence: CDR1 MNHEY, CDR2 SMNVEV (reference sequence). V lost 2 bases and J 0 bases, leaving 8 bases between the germline ends. This CDR3 contains 15 residues. Written as DNA, the CDR3 is TGTGCCAGCAGTTTAGGGCTTAGCTCCTACAATGAGCAGTTCTTC. Translated: CASSLGLSSYNEQFF.

The chain recombines TRBV14 with TRBJ2-2, with TRBD2 matching 9 bases. This CDR3 has 15 residues. The germline gives CDR1 SGHDN, CDR2 FVKESK. The J segment lost 6 bases and the V segment lost 4 bases, leaving 6 bases of the junction unmatched. CDR3 nucleotide sequence: TGTGCCAGCAGCCCCGGGACTAGCCGGGCCGGGGAGCTGTTTTTT. This encodes CASSPGTSRAGELFF.